One and the same sample provided the 6 T cell receptor beta chains below, sequenced in a study of post-analysis software for immune sequencing data. Regarding the study as a whole: With TRBV5-6, TRBV5-1 and TRBV20-1 included, about five TRBV segments were more frequent in patients than in controls.

TCR beta cDNA libraries had unique molecular identifiers. One entry per CDR3 protein results from TCRdb running MiXCR on the PCR reads. The sample has roughly 800,000 distinct CDR3 sequences; roughly 58% are singletons. No antigen has been assigned to these receptors. Sequenced: blood. The origin of the receptors is a girl aged 10 to 17 with multiple sclerosis.

This clonotype has just one count. The chain is built from TRBV5-1 and TRBJ2-7; D unresolved. The assigned J gene may be wrong: the sequence end matches TRBJ2-5 better. The CDR3 runs to 14 residues. The germline V gene has CDR1 SGHRS and CDR2 YFSETQ. CDR3 coding DNA: TGCGCCAGCAGCTGGGCCACAGTTTTTGAGACCCAGTACTTC. Encoded protein: CASSWATVFETQYF.

This clonotype occurred a few times. The chain is built from TRBV29-1 and TRBJ2-5; D perhaps matches TRBD2 (5 bases). CDR1 is SQVTM and CDR2 is ANQGSEA in the germline V gene. The CDR3 has 13 amino acids. V was trimmed by 0 bases and J by 11 bases, leaving 16 bases between them. DNA of the CDR3: TGCAGCGTTGAAGAAATTCCTGGTGGGGAGCAGTACTTC. Protein sequence: CSVEEIPGGEQYF.

The V call is TRBV7-2, the J call TRBJ2-3; 10 nucleotides line up with TRBD2. This CDR3 has 17 residues. J lost 5 bases, V lost 5 bases, and 13 bases had no gene match. CDR1 and CDR2 (germline): SGHTA, FQGNSA. CDR3 DNA: TGTGCCAGCAGCACCTACCCAGGACTAGCGGCACTAGATACGCAGTATTTT. Amino acids: CASSTYPGLAALDTQYF.

The V gene is TRBV5-1, the J gene TRBJ2-1, with a tentative D call TRBD2 (5 bases). Germline loops: CDR1 SGHRS, CDR2 YFSETQ. The CDR3 sequence is 15 residues long. The V end was cut by 4 bases, the J end by 8 bases, with 19 bases between. DNA of the CDR3: TGCGCCAGCAGCCTACGAGGTGCTAGCAACGATGAGCAGTTCTTC. It specifies CASSLRGASNDEQFF. The full variable domain, completed using reference TRBV5-1 and TRBJ2-1, is KAGVTQTPRYLIKTRGQQVTLSCSPISGHRSVSWYQQTPGQGLQFLFEYFSETQRNKGNFPGRFSGRQFSNSRSEMNVSTLELGDSALYLCASSLRGASNDEQFFGPGTRLTVL.

The gene calls are TRBV5-1 and TRBJ2-4, with a tentative D call TRBD2 (6 bases). The DNA end is more similar to TRBJ2-5, so the J call may be wrong. The germline V gene has CDR1 SGHRS and CDR2 YFSETQ. The CDR3 contains 15 residues. In nucleotides, the CDR3 is TGCGCCAGCAGCTTGGTAGGACTAATCCAAGAGACCCAGTACTTC. Protein: CASSLVGLIQETQYF.

V usage is TRBV14 and J usage is TRBJ2-3; possibly TRBD2 for D (6 bases). Between the trimmed V and J ends, which lost 4 bases and 2 bases, there was a span of 16 bases. This CDR3 is 16 amino acids long. CDR1 is SGHDN and CDR2 is FVKESK in the germline V gene. Written as DNA, the CDR3 is TGTGCCAGCAGCCGTTCCCGGGGGTTCCCCACAGATACGCAGTATTTT. It yields the protein CASSRSRGFPTDTQYF.